One sample yielded the 25 T cell receptor beta chains listed below, sequenced in a study of blood T cells in healthy people across ages. Primers used in a second PCR of roughly 6 to 12 cycles were a sample-barcoded 5' primer and a J-beta primer mix. Each CDR3 protein is one row after TCRdb ran MiXCR on the 5' RACE reads. The table has about 640,000 distinct CDR3 sequences, about 30% seen once; the top ten hold around 16%. Sequencing was carried out using blood. The receptors stem from a woman aged 80 or over in good health.

This clonotype was seen many times. The rearrangement joins TRBV27 to TRBJ2-7, with 12 bases fitting TRBD1. V lost 6 bases and J lost 2; bases outside the gene matches: 17. The CDR3 runs 19 residues. Germline lookup yields CDR1 MNHEY and CDR2 SMNVEV (reference sequence). Written as DNA, the CDR3 is TGTGCCAGCAGCCCTTCTTCCTGGGACAGGGGGCGCACTGCCTACGAGCAGTACTTC. Translating gives CASSPSSWDRGRTAYEQYF.

The rearrangement uses TRBV6-5 and TRBJ1-2; 10 nucleotides align to TRBD1. This CDR3 spans 15 amino acids. From germline, CDR1 is MNHEY and CDR2 SVGAGI. Trimming at V came to 6 bases and at J to 7 bases, leaving 11 bases not matched to a gene. This CDR3 reads CASSYGAGQGFGYTF. CDR3 nucleotide sequence: TGTGCCAGCAGCTACGGTGCGGGACAGGGGTTTGGCTACACCTTC.

This clonotype was seen many times. The V gene is TRBV20-1, the J gene TRBJ2-1; 9 bases map to TRBD2. Germline values: CDR1 DFQATT, CDR2 SNEGSKA (reference sequence). Trimming cost V 4 bases and J 5 bases; bases outside gene matches: 9. The CDR3 runs to 15 residues. In nucleotides, the CDR3 is TGCAGTGCTACTAATCTAGCGGGGAAGGACAATGAGCAGTTCTTC. As protein: CSATNLAGKDNEQFF.

J is TRBJ2-2 and V is TRBV7-8; D is unclear. Germline-derived CDR1 and CDR2 are SGHVS and FQNEAQ. The ends were cut back, 5 bases at V and 5 bases at J, with 6 bases in the middle. The CDR3 spans 12 residues. CDR3 nucleotide sequence: TGTGCCAGCAGCCGCTTAACCGGGGAGCTGTTTTTT. Amino acid sequence: CASSRLTGELFF.

This clonotype was seen at least ten times. The chain carries TRBV3-1 and TRBJ2-3; D uncertain. This CDR3 is built from 15 residues. Germline CDR1 and CDR2: LGHDT and YNNKEL (reference sequence). The ends were cut back, 4 bases at V and 2 bases at J, with 13 bases in the middle. The CDR3 DNA reads as TGTGCCAGCAGCCCAAAGGACCAGCCCACAGATACGCAGTATTTT. This codes for CASSPKDQPTDTQYF.

At least ten counts were recorded for this clonotype. V and J are TRBV29-1 and TRBJ1-2; 8 bases map to TRBD1. V shed 5 bases, J shed 6 bases, and the junction held 2 bases outside the gene matches. CDR3 size: 11 residues. CDR1 is SQVTM, CDR2 ANQGSEA, per germline. The CDR3 bases are TGCAGCGTTTGGACAGGGCATGGCTACACCTTC. Protein sequence: CSVWTGHGYTF.

The table lists this clonotype with a few counts. Being one base from a much bigger clone, this may be a read error. The CDR3 loop reads CASSGQGDIQYF. As DNA, the CDR3 is TGTGCCAGCAGTGGACAAGGGGACATTCAGTACTTC. The chain recombines TRBV2 with TRBJ2-4, with a possible D match to TRBD1 (5 bases). Trimming left V 4 bases short and J 8 bases short, with 9 bases between. Germline V gene sequence: CDR1 SNHLY, CDR2 FYNNEI. This CDR3 is 12 amino acids long.

The V call is TRBV7-8, the J call TRBJ1-5; 9 bases fit TRBD1. This CDR3 spans 18 amino acids. Germline V gene sequence: CDR1 SGHVS, CDR2 FQNEAQ. The V and J ends lost 5 bases and 1 base, in that order; junction bases with no gene match: 12. The chain's CDR3 is CASSQGLFGTGSNQPQHF. CDR3 DNA: TGTGCCAGCAGCCAGGGGCTGTTCGGGACAGGGAGCAATCAGCCCCAGCATTTT.

As for this clonotype: Lacking the conserved final phenylalanine or tryptophan, this CDR3 likely reflects a read error. The chain uses TRBV6-2 or TRBV6-3 and TRBJ2-7; D is undetermined. There are 15 residues in the CDR3. V was trimmed by 2 bases and J by 5 bases, leaving 16 bases between them. CDR1 is MNHEY, CDR2 SVGEGT, per germline. In DNA form, the CDR3 reads TGTGCCAGCAGTTACCCCGGGCTTGATCGGCACGAGCAGTACTTG. This sequence encodes CASSYPGLDRHEQYL.

The V call is TRBV6-5, the J call TRBJ1-2, with a weak D call TRBD1 (5 bases). Trimming stripped 9 bases from V and 6 bases from J, with 14 bases between. Germline V gene lookup returns CDR1 MNHEY and CDR2 SVGAGI. This CDR3 has 12 amino acids. The CDR3 sequence: CASTGGGNGYTF. The CDR3 region has the DNA TGTGCCAGTACTGGGGGAGGGAATGGCTACACCTTC.

The rearrangement links TRBV2 to TRBJ2-1; D unclear. Deletions cut 1 base from V and 2 bases from J, with 6 bases between. The length of the CDR3 is 14 residues. Per the germline V gene, CDR1 is SNHLY and CDR2 is FYNNEI. CDR3 in amino acids: CASSEVTAYNEQFF. The CDR3 bases are TGTGCCAGCAGTGAAGTTACAGCCTACAATGAGCAGTTCTTC.

The chain has TRBV11-2 and TRBJ2-3, with TRBD1 identical over 7 bases. J gave up 8 bases and V 1 base, and 27 bases lay outside the gene matches. The CDR3 runs 21 residues. CDR1 is SGHAT, CDR2 FQNNGV, per germline. CDR3 in DNA: TGTGCCAGCAGCTTAGTTTTAGGACAGGTGGAAAGGTTTCGGGAAACCTTTACGCAGTATTTT. Translating gives CASSLVLGQVERFRETFTQYF.

This clonotype was seen repeatedly, ten times or more. The CDR3 region has the DNA TGCAGTGCTAGAGATCTGCAAGCTTTCTTT. It translates to CSARDLQAFF. V and J are TRBV20-1 and TRBJ1-1; D remains ambiguous. The germline V gene encodes CDR1 DFQATT and CDR2 SNEGSKA (reference sequence). Trimming pared 0 bases from V and 9 bases from J, leaving 5 bases between. The CDR3 length is 10 residues.

J is TRBJ2-1 and V is TRBV6-2 or TRBV6-3; 8 bases are shared with TRBD2. V lost 1 base, J lost 0 bases, and 8 bases stayed unmatched. CDR3 length: 18 residues. CDR1 and CDR2 (germline): MNHEY, SVGEGT. The CDR3 nucleotides read TGTGCCAGCAGTTACTTACCACCGAGCGGGAGCTCCTACAATGAGCAGTTCTTC. Amino acids: CASSYLPPSGSSYNEQFF.

A remark on this clonotype: A clone one base away is much larger, so this may be a read error. The chain employs TRBV7-2 and TRBJ2-7, with D tentatively TRBD2 (7 bases). V was shortened by 3 bases and J by 7 bases, with 19 bases between the two germline ends. The CDR3 is made up of 15 amino acids. The germline gives CDR1 SGHTA, CDR2 FQGNSA. DNA for the CDR3: TGTGCCAGCAGCTTTCGCGGGGGCGCCTACAATGAGCAGTACTTC. Its translation is CASSFRGGAYNEQYF.

V is TRBV12-3 or TRBV12-4 and J is TRBJ2-4; 8 nucleotides align to TRBD2. V shed 3 bases, J shed 0 bases, and the junction held 10 bases outside the gene matches. The CDR3 is made up of 18 amino acids. The CDR3 is CASSFSRLAGLAKNIQYF. The DNA of the CDR3 is TGTGCCAGCAGTTTTAGTCGGTTAGCGGGATTAGCCAAAAACATTCAGTACTTC.

This clonotype came up many times. The chain employs TRBV10-3 and TRBJ2-5; tentatively, D is TRBD1 (6 bases). Looked up from germline, CDR1 is ENHRY and CDR2 is SYGVKD. The CDR3 has 12 amino acids. Trimming cost V 10 bases and J 5 bases, with 14 bases left between them. CDR3 loop: CATTGLGETQYF. CDR3 bases: TGTGCCACGACAGGTCTTGGGGAGACCCAGTACTTC.

Many counts were recorded for this clonotype. V is TRBV5-1 and J is TRBJ2-3; possible D gene TRBD1, 5 bases. The V gene's germline CDR1 is SGHRS and CDR2 YFSETQ. This CDR3 spans 13 amino acids. The V end was cut by 6 bases, the J end by 3 bases, with 11 bases between. CDR3 sequence: CASKGLGTDTQYF. The CDR3 DNA sequence: TGCGCCAGCAAGGGGTTGGGGACAGATACGCAGTATTTT.

This clonotype has just a few counts. The gene calls are TRBV7-6 and TRBJ2-2; weak D call: TRBD2 (5 bases). The V gene lost 6 bases and the J gene lost 0 bases, with 14 bases spanning the gap. The CDR3 consists of 16 residues. Germline V gives CDR1 SGHVS, CDR2 FNYEAQ. The CDR3: CASSRRVGTNTGELFF. As DNA, the CDR3 is TGTGCCAGCAGTCGGCGGGTGGGGACGAACACCGGGGAGCTGTTTTTT.

The chain has TRBV28 and TRBJ1-5, with D possibly matching TRBD1 (6 bases). CDR1 and CDR2 from the germline V gene are MDHEN and SYDVKM. The CDR3 spans 11 residues. Trimming cost V 6 bases and J 11 bases, with 11 bases left between them. This chain's CDR3 is CASSERTAQHF. The DNA for the CDR3 is TGTGCCAGCAGCGAAAGGACAGCCCAGCATTTT.

This clonotype was detected ten times or more. The chain employs TRBV3-1 and TRBJ1-6, with D tentatively TRBD1 (5 bases). The germline CDR1 and CDR2 sequences are LGHDT and YNNKEL (reference sequence). The CDR3 extends over 13 amino acids. V lost 4 bases to trimming and J lost 9 bases, with 10 bases between them. CDR3 DNA: TGTGCCAGCAGCCCCGGGACCACTTCACCCCTCCACTTT. Encoded protein: CASSPGTTSPLHF.

Ten or more counts support this clonotype. This chain uses TRBV5-1 with TRBJ2-3, with D hard to call. This CDR3 region has 14 residues. Trimming shortened V by 3 bases and J by 0 bases, and 8 bases separated the two germline ends. CDR1 is SGHRS and CDR2 is YFSETQ in the germline V gene. The CDR3 here is CASSWSTSTDTQYF. In DNA form, the CDR3 reads TGCGCCAGCAGCTGGAGTACTAGCACAGATACGCAGTATTTT.

This clonotype was detected many times. The chain is built from TRBV6-5 and TRBJ1-3; D not certain. V was clipped by 2 bases and J by 0 bases, with 8 bases between them. Germline V CDR1 and CDR2: MNHEY, SVGAGI. The CDR3 sequence is 15 residues long. The CDR3: CASSYRPVSGNTIYF. The CDR3 bases are TGTGCCAGCAGTTACCGACCGGTCTCTGGAAACACCATATATTTT.

The table lists this clonotype with many counts. The chain has TRBV18 and TRBJ2-1, with D hard to call. This CDR3 has 11 amino acids. Germline V gene lookup returns CDR1 KGHSH and CDR2 LQKENI. V dropped 3 bases and J dropped 10 bases, with 7 bases sitting between them. The DNA of the CDR3 is TGTGCCAGCTCACCCCAGCGAGAGCAGTTCTTC. It encodes CASSPQREQFF.

This clonotype was recorded many times. This chain joins TRBV7-2 and TRBJ2-5, with 9 bases identical to TRBD2. Trimming at V came to 1 base and at J to 3 bases, leaving 12 bases not matched to a gene. Germline V CDR1 and CDR2: SGHTA, FQGNSA. This CDR3 is built from 18 residues. CDR3 coding DNA: TGTGCCAGCAGCTTAGTCGGGGGGCAAGCGGGGGGAAAAGAGACCCAGTACTTC. Amino acid sequence: CASSLVGGQAGGKETQYF.